A selection of T cell receptor beta chains follows, all from one sample in a study of blood T cell repertoires in COVID-19. Only in-frame clones appear in the TCRdb table, and some are missing; sequencing was by immunoSEQ multiplex PCR. The sample includes some 330,000 clones, approximately 87% of them seen just once. Sequenced material: PBMCs or T cells enriched from blood (not recorded which). These receptors all come from a man aged 35 to 55 in a cohort exposed to, infected with or recovered from COVID-19 (not recorded which). The CDR3 runs from the conserved cysteine through the conserved F or W. Fields, in order: V gene, clone size, D gene, J gene, CDR3 protein, CDR3 DNA. D genes are given only for firm matches. The size field is filled for only some rows; it gives once, few, many or a size class.

TRBV2,-,TRBD1,TRBJ2-2,CASRNGQGLSGELFF,TGTGCCAGCAGGAATGGACAGGGGTTATCCGGGGAGCTGTTTTTT
TRBV27,-,TRBD1,TRBJ2-7,CASSPTTGLEQYF,TGTGCCAGCAGTCCCACGACAGGGCTCGAGCAGTACTTC
TRBV19,-,-,TRBJ2-7,CASSDRRTSGYEQYF,TGTGCCAGTAGCGATCGGAGGACGTCGGGCTACGAGCAGTACTTC
TRBV19,-,TRBD2,TRBJ2-2,CASSIFGGRVAGGDTGELFF,TGTGCCAGTAGTATTTTCGGGGGTCGGGTAGCGGGAGGAGACACCGGGGAGCTGTTTTTT
TRBV10-3,-,TRBD2,TRBJ2-5,CAISESSSGPETQYF,TGTGCCATCAGTGAGAGTTCTAGCGGCCCAGAGACCCAGTACTTC
TRBV11-2,-,-,TRBJ2-6,CASSRTRVGAGANVLTF,TGTGCCAGCAGCCGAACGAGGGTCGGCGCTGGGGCCAACGTCCTGACTTTC
TRBV28,-,-,TRBJ2-1,CASSTLQRLYNEQFF,TGTGCCAGCTCCACGCTGCAACGACTCTACAATGAGCAGTTCTTC
TRBV6-5,-,TRBD2,TRBJ2-7,CASSYSNLAGAYEQYF,TGTGCCAGCAGTTACTCGAATCTAGCGGGGGCCTACGAGCAGTACTTC
TRBV5-6,-,-,TRBJ1-2,CASSLEGLGGYTF,TGTGCCAGCAGCTTGGAGGGGCTGGGGGGCTACACCTTC
TRBV27,-,-,TRBJ1-1,CASRSGRPISNTEAFF,TGTGCCAGCAGGTCAGGCAGACCGATTTCGAACACTGAAGCTTTCTTT
TRBV5-4,-,TRBD1,TRBJ2-2,CASSYGWDRASNTGELFF,TGTGCCAGCAGCTACGGGTGGGACAGAGCCTCTAACACCGGGGAGCTGTTTTTT
TRBV3-1/TRBV3-2,-,-,TRBJ2-1,CASSQGETRLFF,TGTGCCAGCAGCCAAGGAGAGACTAGATTGTTCTTC
TRBV28,once,TRBD2,TRBJ2-1,CASRVAGSSYNEQFF,TGTGCCAGCAGGGTAGCGGGCAGCTCCTACAATGAGCAGTTCTTC
TRBV11-2,-,-,TRBJ1-2,CASSRHPRESDDYGYTF,TGTGCCAGCAGCCGCCACCCCCGGGAGTCCGATGACTATGGCTACACCTTC
TRBV28,-,-,TRBJ2-7,CASSSPSGNAYEQYF,TGTGCCAGCAGTTCCCCTTCCGGGAACGCCTACGAGCAGTACTTC
TRBV5-4,-,-,TRBJ1-3,CASGIQGRTGNTIYF,TGTGCCAGCGGAATACAGGGTCGGACTGGAAACACCATATATTTT
TRBV10-2,few,-,TRBJ1-3,CASRLQGSSGNTIYF,TGCGCCAGCAGGTTACAGGGCAGCTCTGGAAACACCATATATTTT
TRBV2,-,TRBD1,TRBJ1-2,CAILDRVNYGYTF,TGTGCCATTCTTGACAGGGTTAACTATGGCTACACCTTC
TRBV5-1,-,TRBD1,TRBJ2-2,CASSLTGTGGPGELFF,TGCGCCAGCAGCTTGACCGGGACAGGGGGTCCCGGGGAGCTGTTTTTT
TRBV28,-,TRBD1,TRBJ2-1,CASSLGQGGDEQFF,TGTGCCAGCAGTCTCGGACAGGGCGGCGATGAGCAGTTCTTC
TRBV27,once,-,TRBJ2-7,CASSAGAPRGQYF,TGTGCCAGCAGCGCAGGGGCTCCCCGTGGGCAGTACTTC
TRBV29-1,-,-,TRBJ2-1,CSAGDSSYNEQFF,TGCAGCGCGGGGGACAGCTCCTACAATGAGCAGTTCTTC
TRBV7-9,-,TRBD2,TRBJ2-1,CASQVAGLNNEQFF,TGTGCCAGTCAAGTAGCGGGGCTGAACAATGAGCAGTTCTTC
TRBV29-1,-,-,TRBJ2-3,CSVVGGSTDTQYF,TGCAGCGTTGTAGGGGGAAGCACAGATACGCAGTATTTT
TRBV5-1,once,TRBD1,TRBJ1-1,CASSQIGQGGTEAFF,TGCGCCAGCAGCCAAATAGGACAGGGAGGCACTGAAGCTTTCTTT
TRBV9,-,-,TRBJ2-1,CASSVASSGNEQFF,TGTGCCAGCAGCGTAGCGTCTAGTGGCAATGAGCAGTTCTTC
TRBV28,-,TRBD2,TRBJ2-1,CASSFVGLAGGGSYNEQFF,TGTGCCAGCAGTTTTGTAGGACTAGCGGGAGGAGGCTCCTACAATGAGCAGTTCTTC
TRBV10-3,many,TRBD1,TRBJ2-5,CAISPARQGNQETQYF,TGTGCCATCAGTCCAGCCCGACAGGGAAACCAAGAGACCCAGTACTTC
TRBV15,-,TRBD2,TRBJ2-1,CATSRGGRDNEQFF,TGTGCCACCAGCAGAGGCGGGAGAGACAATGAGCAGTTCTTC
TRBV5-4,-,-,TRBJ1-2,CASSLGVREANYGYTF,TGTGCCAGCAGCTTGGGTGTGCGGGAAGCTAACTATGGCTACACCTTC
TRBV19,-,TRBD1,TRBJ1-1,CASSGQAMNTEAFF,TGTGCCAGTAGCGGACAGGCTATGAACACTGAAGCTTTCTTT
TRBV6-2/TRBV6-3,once,-,TRBJ1-5,CASSYMQGRVQPQHF,TGTGCCAGCAGTTACATGCAGGGCCGCGTTCAGCCCCAGCATTTT
TRBV7-2,-,-,TRBJ2-3,CASRPTSVLDTQYF,TGTGCCAGCAGACCCACTAGTGTCCTAGATACGCAGTATTTT
TRBV7-8,-,-,TRBJ1-5,CASSLVRGQPQHF,TGTGCCAGCAGCTTAGTTCGGGGTCAGCCCCAGCATTTT
TRBV29-1,-,TRBD2,TRBJ2-1,CSVAASGSYNEQFF,TGCAGCGTTGCGGCTAGCGGTTCCTACAATGAGCAGTTCTTC
TRBV28,many,TRBD2,TRBJ2-7,CASRGTSGTIFSYEQYF,TGTGCCAGCAGAGGGACTAGCGGGACCATCTTCTCCTACGAGCAGTACTTC
TRBV2,once,-,TRBJ1-5,CASSAWPPSGQPQHF,TGTGCCAGCAGTGCTTGGCCTCCATCGGGACAGCCCCAGCATTTT
TRBV6-5,-,TRBD1,TRBJ2-7,CASWTGTGGSYEQYF,TGTGCCAGTTGGACTGGGACAGGGGGCTCCTACGAGCAGTACTTC
TRBV7-8,-,-,TRBJ2-3,CASSLWVRGLSTDTQYF,TGTGCCAGCAGCTTATGGGTTAGGGGGTTAAGCACAGATACGCAGTATTTT
TRBV3-1/TRBV3-2,-,-,TRBJ1-6,CASSQTQANYNSPLHF,TGTGCCAGCAGCCAAACCCAGGCCAACTATAATTCACCCCTCCACTTT
TRBV7-9,-,TRBD2,TRBJ2-2,CASSPNPSGRSGELFF,TGTGCCAGCAGCCCGAACCCAAGCGGGAGATCCGGGGAGCTGTTTTTT
TRBV10-1,-,-,TRBJ1-3,CASSESLGGDMNTIYF,TGCGCCAGCAGTGAATCTTTGGGGGGAGACATGAACACCATATATTTT
TRBV5-1,once,TRBD1,TRBJ1-6,CASSLGQGLNSPLHF,TGCGCCAGCAGCTTGGGACAGGGTCTGAATTCACCCCTCCACTTT
TRBV11-2,-,TRBD2,TRBJ2-7,CASSFIAGYSYEQYF,TGTGCCAGCAGCTTTATAGCGGGATACTCCTACGAGCAGTACTTC
TRBV6-5,-,-,TRBJ2-7,CASSSTERGPYEQYF,TGTGCCAGCAGTTCCACAGAAAGGGGTCCCTACGAGCAGTACTTC
TRBV3-1/TRBV3-2,-,TRBD1,TRBJ2-4,CASSQVAGGKAIQYF,TGTGCCAGCAGCCAAGTTGCAGGGGGCAAGGCCATTCAGTACTTC
TRBV25-1,-,TRBD2,TRBJ2-2,CGVSRAGDPTGELFF,TGTGGCGTTTCCCGGGCGGGAGATCCCACCGGGGAGCTGTTTTTT
TRBV6-6,-,TRBD2,TRBJ2-5,CASSYSASGVETQYF,TGTGCCAGCAGTTACTCCGCAAGCGGGGTAGAGACCCAGTACTTC